One and the same sample provided the 10 T cell receptor beta chains below, sequenced in a study of blood T cell repertoires in COVID-19. TCRdb's copy holds only in-frame clones and misses some; the assay was immunoSEQ multiplex PCR. The sample lists over 250,000 clones, nearly 90% seen once, with less than 2% in the top ten. Sequenced input: PBMCs or T cells enriched from blood (not recorded which). The origin of the receptors is a woman in her sixties who had recovered from COVID-19.

The genes are TRBV6-6 and TRBJ1-5, with 7 bases aligning to TRBD1. J was trimmed by 7 bases and V by 6 bases; bases with no gene match: 3. This CDR3 contains 12 residues. Germline assignment: CDR1 MNHNY and CDR2 SVGAGI (reference sequence). The CDR3 region is CASSQGEQPQHF. As DNA, the CDR3 is TGTGCCAGCAGCCAGGGGGAGCAGCCCCAGCATTTT.

The chain links TRBV21-1 to TRBJ2-1; TRBD2, as called in the table, went unchecked against the DNA. TRBV21-1 is designated a pseudogene. The CDR3 runs 18 residues. For the CDR3, the DNA is TGTGCCAGCAGCAACCGGATGATAGCGGGAGGGCCTGGAAATGAGCAGTTCTTC. Its translation is CASSNRMIAGGPGNEQFF.

This chain uses TRBV19 with TRBJ1-1, with 7 nucleotides matching TRBD1. V lost 5 bases to trimming and J lost 0 bases; unmatched junction nucleotides: 6. The CDR3 totals 15 residues. CDR1 and CDR2 (germline): LNHDA, SQIVND (reference sequence). The CDR3 DNA is TGTGCCAGTAGTGTTTCCGGGACAGTGAACACTGAAGCTTTCTTT. Its translation is CASSVSGTVNTEAFF.

V and J are TRBV2 and TRBJ1-5; 7 positions agree with TRBD1. CDR1 and CDR2 from the germline V gene are SNHLY and FYNNEI. Germline trimming cut 6 bases from V and 4 bases from J; bases unmatched to any gene: 3. The CDR3 runs 13 residues. CDR3 coding DNA: TGTGCCAGCAGGCCGGGACAGAATCAGCCCCAGCATTTT. Its translation: CASRPGQNQPQHF.

CDR3 sequence reads: CASSRVYGYTF. The CDR3 DNA reads TGTGCCAGCAGTCGGGTCTATGGCTACACCTTC. This chain uses TRBV28 with TRBJ1-2; D is undetermined. Germline V gene data show CDR1 as MDHEN and CDR2 as SYDVKM. The CDR3 covers 11 residues. Deletions cut 5 bases from V and 4 bases from J, with 5 bases between.

The chain employs TRBV6-5 and TRBJ1-1, with D perhaps matching TRBD1 (5 bases). This CDR3 region has 15 residues. With 2 bases removed from V and 0 bases from J, the gap between germline ends came to 10 bases. Germline V gives CDR1 MNHEY, CDR2 SVGAGI. The CDR3 bases are TGTGCCAGCAGTTACACCCTGACAGTGAACACTGAAGCTTTCTTT. Residues: CASSYTLTVNTEAFF.

This clone was detected only once. This sequence joins TRBV6-5 and TRBJ1-5; 7 bases fit TRBD1. The CDR3 contains 13 residues. Germline loops: CDR1 MNHEY, CDR2 SVGAGI. V trimming: 6 bases; J trimming: 5 bases; junction bases outside the gene matches: 4. In DNA form, the CDR3 reads TGTGCCAGCAGCGGACAGGCTGATCAGCCCCAGCATTTT. This sequence encodes CASSGQADQPQHF.

The chain combines TRBV3-1 (or the pseudogene TRBV3-2) with TRBJ1-3; D is unclear. V was pared by 3 bases and J by 0 bases, with 9 bases between. CDR3 length equals 15 residues. Germline V CDR1 and CDR2: LGHDT, YNNKEL (reference sequence). CDR3 sequence (DNA): TGTGCCAGCAGCCATCAAGGGAGCTCTGGAAACACCATATATTTT. This translates into CASSHQGSSGNTIYF.

The chain couples TRBV10-3 to TRBJ1-1; D gene ambiguous. This CDR3 is built from 12 residues. Germline V gene sequence: CDR1 ENHRY, CDR2 SYGVKD. V was cut by 4 bases and J by 3 bases, with 6 bases left in between. The CDR3 loop reads CAISVGDTEAFF. CDR3 coding DNA: TGTGCCATCAGTGTGGGAGACACTGAAGCTTTCTTT.

This clone has more than one count but fewer than ten. This chain links TRBV7-2 with TRBJ2-7, with 7 bases aligning to TRBD1. With V trimmed by 5 bases and J by 0 bases, 7 bases remained unmatched. Germline lookup yields CDR1 SGHTA and CDR2 FQGNSA. CDR3 length: 15 residues. The CDR3 region is CASSTRDSRSYEQYF. The DNA for the CDR3 is TGTGCCAGCAGCACTCGGGACAGCCGCTCCTACGAGCAGTACTTC.